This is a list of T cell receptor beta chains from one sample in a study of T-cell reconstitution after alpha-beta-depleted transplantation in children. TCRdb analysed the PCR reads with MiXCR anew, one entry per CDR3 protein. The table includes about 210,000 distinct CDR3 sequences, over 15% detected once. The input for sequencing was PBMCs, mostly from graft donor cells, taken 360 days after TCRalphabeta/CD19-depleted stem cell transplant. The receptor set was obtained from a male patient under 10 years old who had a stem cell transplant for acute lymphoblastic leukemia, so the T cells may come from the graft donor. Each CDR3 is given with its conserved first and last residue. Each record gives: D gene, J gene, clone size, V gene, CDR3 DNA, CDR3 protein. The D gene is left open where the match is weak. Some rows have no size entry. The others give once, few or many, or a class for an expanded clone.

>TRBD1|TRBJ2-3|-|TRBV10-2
TGCGCCAGCAGTGCTACTAGGGGGCCAACGCAGTATTTT
CASSATRGPTQYF
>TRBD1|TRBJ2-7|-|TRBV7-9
TGTGCCAGCAGCCCAAGGGACAGGGGTATCGACGAGCAGTACTTC
CASSPRDRGIDEQYF
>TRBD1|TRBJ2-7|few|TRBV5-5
TGTGCCAGCAGCAAGGGACAGGGGGCGCCCGAGCAGTACTTC
CASSKGQGAPEQYF
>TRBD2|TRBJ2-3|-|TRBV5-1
TGCGCCAGCAGCTTCCTAGCGGGGGTGACCACAGATACGCAGTATTTT
CASSFLAGVTTDTQYF
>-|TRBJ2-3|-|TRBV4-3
TGCGCCAGCAGCCAAGATTCGGCAGGGTTCGGCACAGATACGCAGTATTTT
CASSQDSAGFGTDTQYF
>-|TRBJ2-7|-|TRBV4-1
TGCGCCAGCAGCCAAGTGGGCCGCGACTACGAGCAGTACTTC
CASSQVGRDYEQYF
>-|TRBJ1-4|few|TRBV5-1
TGCGCCAGCAGCTTGGAAGGTCCGATTAATGAAAAACTGTTTTTT
CASSLEGPINEKLFF
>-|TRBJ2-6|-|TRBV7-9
TGTGCCAGCAGCTTAGCGGTGGACTCTGGGGCCAACGTCCTGACTTTC
CASSLAVDSGANVLTF
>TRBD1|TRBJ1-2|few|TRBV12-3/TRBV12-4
TGTGCCAGCAGTTTGGGACAGAAATCATATGGCTACACCTTC
CASSLGQKSYGYTF
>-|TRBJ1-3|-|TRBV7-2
TGTGCCAGCAGCTCTGATAGCTCTGGAAACACCATATATTTT
CASSSDSSGNTIYF
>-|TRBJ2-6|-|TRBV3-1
TGTGCCAGCAGCCAAGCCCCTATGCTAACCGGGGCCAACGTCCTGACTTTC
CASSQAPMLTGANVLTF
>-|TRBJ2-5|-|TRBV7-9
TGTGCCAGCAGCTTTTTAATGGAACGGAACCTTCAAGAGACCCAGTACTTC
CASSFLMERNLQETQYF
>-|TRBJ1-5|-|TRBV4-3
TGCGCCAGCAGCCAAGATTGGAACTCCAATCAGCCCCAGCATTTT
CASSQDWNSNQPQHF
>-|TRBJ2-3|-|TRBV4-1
TGCGCCAGCAGCCTTATGGAGGATTCCACAGATACGCAGTATTTT
CASSLMEDSTDTQYF
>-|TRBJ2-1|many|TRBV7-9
TGTGCCAGCAGCTTAGAGGCACAGAACAATGAGCAGTTCTTC
CASSLEAQNNEQFF
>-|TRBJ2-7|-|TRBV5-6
TGTGCCAGCAGCAATCTGGACAGCTTCTACGAGCAGTACTTC
CASSNLDSFYEQYF
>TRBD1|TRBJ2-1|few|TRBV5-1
TGCGCCAGCAGCTTGCCCTGGGACAGGGGCAATGAGCAGTTCTTC
CASSLPWDRGNEQFF
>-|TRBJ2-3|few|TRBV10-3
TGTGCCATCAGCACAGGGATTTCGGATACGCAGTATTTT
CAISTGISDTQYF
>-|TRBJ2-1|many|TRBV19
TGTGCCAGTACCCTGGGTGGGGTTGAGCAGTTCTTC
CASTLGGVEQFF
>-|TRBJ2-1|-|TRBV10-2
TGCGCCAGCAGTGAGTCGACAAGAGGACTGAGCTCCTACAATGAGCAGTTCTTC
CASSESTRGLSSYNEQFF
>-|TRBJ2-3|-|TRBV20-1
TGCAGTGCTAGATCGGACAGACACCCCGCAGATACGCAGTATTTT
CSARSDRHPADTQYF
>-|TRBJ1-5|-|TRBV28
TGTGCCAGCAGTTTGGAGGGCAGGGGAGTTCAGCCCCAGCATTTT
CASSLEGRGVQPQHF
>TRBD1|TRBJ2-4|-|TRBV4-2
TGTGCCAGCAGCCTACAGGGGCCAGCCCGAGGAGACAAAAACATTCAGTACTTC
CASSLQGPARGDKNIQYF
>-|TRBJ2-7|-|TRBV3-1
TGTGCCAGCAGCAAGGGTTCCTACGAGCAGTACTTC
CASSKGSYEQYF
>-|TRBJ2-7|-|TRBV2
TGTGCCAGCACTGGGGTCCACGAGCAGTACTTC
CASTGVHEQYF
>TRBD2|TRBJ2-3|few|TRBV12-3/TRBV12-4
TGTGCCAGCCGGATCGGGGAGCGGGGGATCGCAGATACGCAGTATTTT
CASRIGERGIADTQYF
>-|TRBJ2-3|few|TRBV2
TGTGCCAGCAGTGTGGAGTCTAGCACAGATACGCAGTATTTT
CASSVESSTDTQYF
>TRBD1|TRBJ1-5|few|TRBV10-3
TGTGCCATCAGTGAGTCGACAGGGAGTCTTCAGCCCCAGCATTTT
CAISESTGSLQPQHF
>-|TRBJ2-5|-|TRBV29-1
TGCAGCGTTGAAGATAGACTTCAAGAGACCCAGTACTTC
CSVEDRLQETQYF
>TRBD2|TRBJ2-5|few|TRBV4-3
TGCGCCAGCAGCCAAGAAACGTCCGGACTAGGTTTAGAGACCCAGTACTTC
CASSQETSGLGLETQYF
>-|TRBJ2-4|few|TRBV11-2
TGTGCCAGCGAATCCGGGCAGAACATTCAGTACTTC
CASESGQNIQYF
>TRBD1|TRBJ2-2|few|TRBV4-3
TGCGCCAGCAGCCAGGTAACAGGGGGCCCGAACACCGGGGAGCTGTTTTTT
CASSQVTGGPNTGELFF
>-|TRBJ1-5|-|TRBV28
TGTGCCAGCAGTGTGTATAGCAATCAGCCCCAGCATTTT
CASSVYSNQPQHF
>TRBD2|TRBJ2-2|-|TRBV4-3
TGCGCCAGCAGCCAGGCTCCACGGGGGGGGATAGTCACCGGGGAGCTGTTTTTT
CASSQAPRGGIVTGELFF
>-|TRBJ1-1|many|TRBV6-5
TGTGCCAGCAGTTACAGAGCGGGGAGGTTGTATTCGAACACTGAAGCTTTCTTT
CASSYRAGRLYSNTEAFF
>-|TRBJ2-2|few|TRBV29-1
TGCAGCGTTGAAGAGGGGGGAAAGTGGATCACCGGGGAGCTGTTTTTT
CSVEEGGKWITGELFF
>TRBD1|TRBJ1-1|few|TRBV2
TGTGCCAGGACGGACAGGGTGAACACTGAAGCTTTCTTT
CARTDRVNTEAFF
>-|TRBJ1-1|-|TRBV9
TGTGCCAGCAGCGTAGGGACGCAGAACACTGAAGCTTTCTTT
CASSVGTQNTEAFF
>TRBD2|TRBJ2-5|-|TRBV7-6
TGTGCCAGCAGCTTATCCCCTTCTAGACTAGCGGGGGAGAAGCTGGGAGAGACCCAGTACTTC
CASSLSPSRLAGEKLGETQYF
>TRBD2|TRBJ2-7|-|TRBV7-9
TGTGCCAGCAAGGGAACGGGGGGAACCTCTGACGAGCAGTACTTC
CASKGTGGTSDEQYF
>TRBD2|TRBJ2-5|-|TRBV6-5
TGTGCCAGCAGTTACCATAGCGGGGACCAAGAGACCCAGTACTTC
CASSYHSGDQETQYF